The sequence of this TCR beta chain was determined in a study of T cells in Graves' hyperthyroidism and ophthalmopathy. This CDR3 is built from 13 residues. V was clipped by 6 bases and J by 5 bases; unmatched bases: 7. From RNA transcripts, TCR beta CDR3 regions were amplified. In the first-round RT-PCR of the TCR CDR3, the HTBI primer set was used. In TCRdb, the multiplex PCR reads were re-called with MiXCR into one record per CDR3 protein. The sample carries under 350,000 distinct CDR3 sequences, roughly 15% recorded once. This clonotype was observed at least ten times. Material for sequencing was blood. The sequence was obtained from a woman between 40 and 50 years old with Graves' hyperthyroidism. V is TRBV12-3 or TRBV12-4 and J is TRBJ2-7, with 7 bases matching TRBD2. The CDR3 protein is CASSWGGTDEQYF. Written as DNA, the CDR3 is TGTGCCAGCAGCTGGGGGGGGACCGACGAGCAGTACTTC.